The 28 T cell receptor beta chains below were found in one sample sequenced in a study of shared clonotypes between healthy human individuals. Clones were sequenced by immunoSEQ multiplex PCR, and TCRdb holds only the in-frame ones, with some missing. The sample carries some 2.1 million clones, approximately 95% recorded once. Positive CCR7 selection of CD45RO-negative cells yielded the naive CD8 cells, and terminally differentiated effector memory CD45RA+ cells were excluded. Sequencing input: naive CD8+ T cells sorted from blood. These receptors all come from a man younger than 30 in good health.

CDR3 amino acids: CASSRKVPQGAKGEQYF. CDR3 sequence (DNA): TGTGCCAGCAGCAGAAAGGTCCCACAGGGTGCTAAGGGGGAGCAGTACTTC. The chain joins TRBV5-4 to TRBJ2-7; perhaps TRBD1 as D (6 bases). In germline, CDR1 is SGHNT, CDR2 YYREEE (reference sequence). The CDR3 contains 17 residues. The V end was cut by 4 bases, the J end by 7 bases, with 27 bases between.

The V call is TRBV4-1, the J call TRBJ1-2; perhaps TRBD1 as D (6 bases). V was shortened by 1 base and J by 0 bases, with 12 bases between the two germline ends. Looked up from germline, CDR1 is MGHRA and CDR2 is YSYEKL. The CDR3 covers 16 residues. This CDR3 reads CASSQVGGRANYGYTF. Here the CDR3 DNA reads TGCGCCAGCAGCCAAGTAGGGGGTAGGGCTAACTATGGCTACACCTTC.

As regards this clone: This sample includes further DNA sequences coding for the same CDR3. This sequence joins TRBV19 and TRBJ2-1; D not resolved. Germline V gene lookup returns CDR1 LNHDA and CDR2 SQIVND (reference sequence). V was trimmed by 4 bases and J by 3 bases, leaving 7 bases between them. CDR3 size: 13 residues. The CDR3 loop is CASSTTLYNEQFF. The CDR3 DNA follows: TGTGCCAGTAGTACGACCCTCTACAATGAGCAGTTCTTC.

The chain couples TRBV28 to TRBJ1-4; 9 bases map to TRBD1. The CDR3 spans 16 residues. Germline trimming cut 1 base from V and 1 base from J; bases unmatched to any gene: 1. Germline CDR1 MDHEN, CDR2 SYDVKM. Here the CDR3 reads CASSLYRGQTNEKLFF. The DNA of the CDR3 is TGTGCCAGCAGTTTATACAGGGGGCAAACTAATGAAAAACTGTTTTTT.

V and J are TRBV6-5 and TRBJ2-1; 9 bases match TRBD1. J lost 2 bases, V lost 7 bases, and 3 bases had no gene match. This CDR3 region has 14 residues. The germline V gene has CDR1 MNHEY and CDR2 SVGAGI. CDR3 amino acids: CASTGQGTYNEQFF. CDR3 sequence (DNA): TGTGCCAGCACTGGACAGGGGACCTACAATGAGCAGTTCTTC.

A word on this clone: Different DNA sequences within this sample yield the same CDR3. This chain connects TRBV5-1 to TRBJ2-1; the D is unclear. The germline CDR1 and CDR2 sequences are SGHRS and YFSETQ. The length of the CDR3 is 15 residues. The V gene lost 0 bases and the J gene lost 0 bases, with 7 bases spanning the gap. Here the CDR3 DNA reads TGCGCCAGCAGCTTGGAGGGCGGCTCCTACAATGAGCAGTTCTTC. Encoded protein: CASSLEGGSYNEQFF.

This chain joins TRBV30 and TRBJ2-3, with D perhaps TRBD2 (6 bases). Trimming took 3 bases from V and 3 from J, leaving 13 bases between them. CDR1 GTSNPN and CDR2 SVGIG come from the germline V gene (reference sequence). The CDR3 has 14 amino acids. As DNA, the CDR3 is TGTGCCTGGAGCCCCATGGCGGGGACAGATACGCAGTATTTT. Its translation: CAWSPMAGTDTQYF.

With regard to this clone: Possible read error: a much larger clone is one base away. The rearrangement links TRBV5-4 to TRBJ1-5, with no clear D. The CDR3 consists of 12 residues. Between the trimmed V and J ends, which lost 0 bases and 5 bases, there was a span of 3 bases. Germline assignment: CDR1 SGHNT and CDR2 YYREEE (reference sequence). This chain's CDR3 is CASSLEDQPQHF. CDR3 nucleotide sequence: TGTGCCAGCAGCTTGGAGGATCAGCCCCAGCATTTT.

V usage is TRBV30 and J usage is TRBJ2-7, with no clear D. Looked up from germline, CDR1 is GTSNPN and CDR2 is SVGIG (reference sequence). This CDR3 is 14 amino acids long. The ends were cut back, 1 base at V and 1 base at J, with 11 bases in the middle. The DNA for the CDR3 is TGTGCCTGGAGTGCGGGTTCTAATTCCTACGAGCAGTACTTC. Translating it yields CAWSAGSNSYEQYF.

This chain joins TRBV27 and TRBJ2-3; D is ambiguous. The germline V gene encodes CDR1 MNHEY and CDR2 SMNVEV (reference sequence). The V end lost 8 bases, the J end lost 4 bases, and 13 bases lay between the germline ends. This CDR3 is built from 13 residues. The CDR3 DNA is TGTGCCAGCCATACACGTTCCTCAGATACGCAGTATTTT. As protein: CASHTRSSDTQYF.

A word on this clone: The sample carries other DNA sequences with the same CDR3. The chain has TRBV27 and TRBJ2-7, with D possibly matching TRBD2 (5 bases). Trimming removed 0 bases at V and 4 bases at J, with 7 bases between. Germline V gene sequence: CDR1 MNHEY, CDR2 SMNVEV (reference sequence). The CDR3 length is 13 residues. The DNA for the CDR3 is TGTGCCAGCAGTTTATCGAGGGTTTACGAGCAGTACTTC. Amino acid sequence: CASSLSRVYEQYF.

V is TRBV5-1 and J is TRBJ2-7; D perhaps matches TRBD1 (5 bases). The V end lost 5 bases, the J end lost 3 bases, and 12 bases lay between the germline ends. The CDR3 length is 13 residues. Germline V CDR1 and CDR2: SGHRS, YFSETQ. CDR3 sequence (DNA): TGCGCCAGCAGAATAGGGGTTCTCTACGAGCAGTACTTC. It specifies CASRIGVLYEQYF.

The chain carries TRBV4-3 and TRBJ1-4; 9 bases align to TRBD1. Looked up from germline, CDR1 is LGHNA and CDR2 is YSLEER. V shed 4 bases, J shed 5 bases, and the junction held 5 bases outside the gene matches. The CDR3 contains 15 residues. The CDR3 region is CASSRITGGNEKLFF. The CDR3 DNA is TGCGCCAGCAGCCGAATCACAGGGGGCAATGAAAAACTGTTTTTT.

The chain combines TRBV7-2 with TRBJ2-7, with D perhaps assigned TRBD1 or TRBD2 (7 bases each). Trimming shortened V by 2 bases and J by 5 bases, and 16 bases separated the two germline ends. The V gene's germline CDR1 is SGHTA and CDR2 FQGNSA. The CDR3 is 15 amino acids. The CDR3 here is CASSLNQGGIDEQYF. The CDR3 nucleotides are TGTGCCAGCAGCTTAAATCAGGGGGGGATAGACGAGCAGTACTTC.

The chain carries TRBV4-1 and TRBJ2-5; 7 bases line up with TRBD2. CDR1 and CDR2 (germline): MGHRA, YSYEKL. V shed 2 bases, J shed 2 bases, and the junction held 11 bases outside the gene matches. This CDR3 has 17 residues. CDR3 sequence (DNA): TGCGCCAGCAGCCAATACCAGAGCGGGACCGGACAAGAGACCCAGTACTTC. It codes for CASSQYQSGTGQETQYF.

The rearrangement uses TRBV28 and TRBJ2-5; D may be TRBD2 (5 bases). The CDR3 is 12 residues long. V shed 6 bases and J shed 4 bases, with 9 bases lying between them. Looked up from germline, CDR1 is MDHEN and CDR2 is SYDVKM. For the CDR3, the DNA is TGTGCCAGCAGCTACCGGGGAGAGACCCAGTACTTC. It specifies CASSYRGETQYF.

The chain carries TRBV7-9 and TRBJ2-7; D is perhaps TRBD1 or TRBD2 (5 bases each). CDR3 size: 15 residues. Trimming took off 3 bases at V and 5 bases at J, with 17 bases between the two ends. CDR1 and CDR2 (germline): SEHNR, FQNEAQ (reference sequence). The CDR3 region has the DNA TGTGCCAGCAGCTTGAGGGGCAACCTTGGAGACGAGCAGTACTTC. It yields the protein CASSLRGNLGDEQYF.

The chain is built from TRBV25-1 and TRBJ1-1; D is ambiguous. The germline V and J ends were trimmed by 6 bases and 0 bases, with 5 bases remaining between them. The CDR3 is 12 amino acids. Germline CDR1 reads MGHDK; CDR2 reads SYGVNS. The CDR3 loop is CASSLMNTEAFF. The CDR3, as DNA: TGTGCCAGCAGCTTAATGAACACTGAAGCTTTCTTT.

The chain links TRBV7-3 to TRBJ2-1; D is possibly TRBD2 (6 bases). The CDR3 has 14 residues. Germline CDR1 reads SGHTA; CDR2 reads FQGTGA. V was trimmed by 5 bases and J by 6 bases, leaving 14 bases between them. The CDR3 loop reads CASSPFAGINEQFF. CDR3 coding DNA: TGTGCCAGCAGCCCGTTTGCGGGAATCAATGAGCAGTTCTTC.

J is TRBJ2-1 and V is TRBV9; the match to TRBD2 covers 10 bases. CDR1 and CDR2 from the germline V gene are SGDLS and YYNGEE. V was pared by 0 bases and J by 0 bases, with 9 bases of the junction left unmatched. There are 19 residues in the CDR3. CDR3 sequence (DNA): TGTGCCAGCAGCGTAGGGCTAGCGGGGGCCGCTAGCTCCTACAATGAGCAGTTCTTC. It yields the protein CASSVGLAGAASSYNEQFF.

The chain couples TRBV14 to TRBJ2-7, with D tentatively TRBD2 (7 bases). In germline, CDR1 is SGHDN, CDR2 FVKESK. V was shortened by 1 base and J by 5 bases, with 15 bases between the two germline ends. CDR3 length: 15 amino acids. The CDR3 loop reads CASSQAEGGGNEQYF. CDR3 nucleotide sequence: TGTGCCAGCAGCCAAGCAGAAGGGGGAGGGAACGAGCAGTACTTC. The full variable domain, with the rest looked up from reference TRBV14 and TRBJ2-7, is EAGVTQFPSHSVIEKGQTVTLRCDPISGHDNLYWYRRVMGKEIKFLLHFVKESKQDESGMPNNRFLAERTGGTYSTLKVQPAELEDSGVYFCASSQAEGGGNEQYFGPGTRLTVT.

V and J are TRBV4-3 and TRBJ2-7; the match to TRBD2 covers 7 bases. The CDR3 contains 15 residues. After removal of 0 bases from V and 0 bases from J, the junction contained 2 bases not matched to a gene. Germline V gene data show CDR1 as LGHNA and CDR2 as YSLEER. The CDR3 is CASSQERGSSYEQYF. Here the CDR3 DNA reads TGCGCCAGCAGCCAAGAACGCGGGAGCTCCTACGAGCAGTACTTC.

CDR3 coding DNA: TGTGCCAGCAGCCAAGACAGGGTTCCCTACGAGCAGTACTTC. Translation gives CASSQDRVPYEQYF. The chain couples TRBV13 to TRBJ2-7, with 7 positions matching TRBD1. Trimming at V came to 5 bases and at J to 2 bases, leaving 6 bases not matched to a gene. Germline V gene lookup returns CDR1 PRHDT and CDR2 FYEKMQ (reference sequence). This CDR3 comprises 14 residues.

The chain has TRBV4-1 and TRBJ1-5; a weak D match, TRBD1 (6 bases). Looked up from germline, CDR1 is MGHRA and CDR2 is YSYEKL. The CDR3 consists of 15 residues. Trimming removed 4 bases at V and 6 bases at J, with 16 bases between. The CDR3 loop reads CASSRGAGEGQPQHF. The CDR3 DNA sequence: TGCGCCAGCAGCCGGGGGGCAGGGGAGGGTCAGCCCCAGCATTTT.

This clone was counted a single time. This chain joins TRBV13 and TRBJ2-7; D tentatively fits TRBD1 or TRBD2 (5 bases each). Trimming left V 1 base short and J 2 bases short, with 15 bases between. Germline assignment: CDR1 PRHDT and CDR2 FYEKMQ (reference sequence). This CDR3 has 16 amino acids. As DNA, the CDR3 is TGTGCCAGCAGCTTAGAAGGGGCGGGTGGTACCTACGAGCAGTACTTC. It yields the protein CASSLEGAGGTYEQYF.

On this clone itself: This sample includes further DNA sequences coding for the same CDR3. The chain employs TRBV28 and TRBJ2-7, with D hard to call. Germline values: CDR1 MDHEN, CDR2 SYDVKM. This CDR3 spans 13 amino acids. Trimming removed 6 bases at V and 0 bases at J, with 9 bases between. The CDR3 here is CASSFDTSYEQYF. As DNA, the CDR3 is TGTGCCAGCAGCTTTGACACCTCCTACGAGCAGTACTTC.

The genes are TRBV5-1 and TRBJ2-7; D remains unclear. Germline CDR1 reads SGHRS; CDR2 reads YFSETQ. The CDR3 runs to 13 residues. V dropped 3 bases and J dropped 5 bases, with 12 bases sitting between them. CDR3 in amino acids: CASSSDMDDEQYF. DNA for the CDR3: TGCGCCAGCAGCTCAGACATGGACGACGAGCAGTACTTC. Supplemented by reference TRBV5-1 and TRBJ2-7, the full variable domain reads KAGVTQTPRYLIKTRGQQVTLSCSPISGHRSVSWYQQTPGQGLQFLFEYFSETQRNKGNFPGRFSGRQFSNSRSEMNVSTLELGDSALYLCASSSDMDDEQYFGPGTRLTVT.

The chain couples TRBV7-9 to TRBJ2-7; either TRBD1 or TRBD2 may supply D (5 bases each). The CDR3 spans 13 residues. CDR1 SEHNR and CDR2 FQNEAQ come from the germline V gene (reference sequence). V shed 5 bases and J shed 0 bases, with 8 bases lying between them. CDR3 amino acids: CASSKGSSYEQYF. The CDR3 DNA reads TGTGCCAGCAGCAAGGGGAGCTCCTACGAGCAGTACTTC. Full variable domain (outside the CDR3, taken from reference TRBV7-9 and TRBJ2-7): DTGVSQNPRHKITKRGQNVTFRCDPISEHNRLYWYRQTLGQGPEFLTYFQNEAQLEKSRLLSDRFSAERPKGSFSTLEIQRTEQGDSAMYLCASSKGSSYEQYFGPGTRLTVT.